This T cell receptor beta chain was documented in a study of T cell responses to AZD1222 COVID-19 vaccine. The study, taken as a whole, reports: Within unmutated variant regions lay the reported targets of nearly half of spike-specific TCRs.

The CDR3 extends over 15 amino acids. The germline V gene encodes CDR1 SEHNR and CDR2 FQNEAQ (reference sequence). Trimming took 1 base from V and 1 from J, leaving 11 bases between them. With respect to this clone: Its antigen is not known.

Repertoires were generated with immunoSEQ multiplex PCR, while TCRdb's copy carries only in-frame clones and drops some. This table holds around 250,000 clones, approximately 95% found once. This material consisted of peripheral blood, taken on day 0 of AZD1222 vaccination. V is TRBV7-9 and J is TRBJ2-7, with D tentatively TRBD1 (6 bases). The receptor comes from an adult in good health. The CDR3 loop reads CASSLVGAGSYEQYF. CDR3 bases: TGTGCCAGCAGCTTAGTGGGGGCTGGATCCTACGAGCAGTACTTC.